These 31 T cell receptor delta chains share one sample of origin, sequenced in a study of gamma-delta chains in newborns, infants, children. TCRdb re-processed the reads via CATT. The sample lists about 6,900 delta-chain clones; approximately 10% were seen once. The sequenced sample consisted of blood. The receptor set was obtained from a child who was a newborn, infant or young child, either healthy, febrile or measles-vaccinated (not recorded which).

With regard to this clone: Other DNA sequences within the sample encode an identical CDR3. V gene TRDV2 combines with J gene TRDJ3, with 11 bases fitting TRDD3. V dropped 0 bases and J dropped 2; count of bases not matched to a gene: 17. The V gene's germline CDR1 is GEAIGNYY and CDR2 EKD. The CDR3 spans 23 residues. In nucleotides, the CDR3 is TGTGCCTGTGACACCACCGACTCGCCTGGGGGATACTCACGGGCCTGGGACACCCGACAGATGTTTTTC. Protein sequence: CACDTTDSPGGYSRAWDTRQMFF.

The rearrangement uses TRDV2 and TRDJ3, with TRDD3 matching over 9 bases. The ends lost 0 bases at V and 8 bases at J; junction bases unmatched: 13. Germline V gene data show CDR1 as GEAIGNYY and CDR2 as EKD. This CDR3 is 19 amino acids long. Here the CDR3 reads CACDTVGLGDNRYTRQMFF. The CDR3 nucleotides read TGTGCCTGTGACACCGTAGGACTGGGGGACAATCGCTACACCCGACAGATGTTTTTC.

The chain employs TRDV2 and TRDJ1, with TRDD3 matching 10 bases. The J gene, absent from TCRdb, was called here by matching the DNA to germline. Unmatched junction bases numbered 22, after V lost 0 bases and J lost 1 base. Germline CDR1 reads GEAIGNYY; CDR2 reads EKD. The CDR3 contains 22 residues. The CDR3 nucleotides are TGTGCCTGTGACACCCTACAACTGGGGGATCTGGGCCTTTCCGTGGTCACCGATAAACTCATCTTT. Amino acids: CACDTLQLGDLGLSVVTDKLIF.

The V gene was identified as TRDV2, while no J gene was called; the listed D gene, TRDD3, was not tested against the DNA. CDR3 length: 20 residues. Looked up from germline, CDR1 is GEAIGNYY and CDR2 is EKD. The CDR3 reads CACDTLRRGGDPTETDKIIF. In DNA form, the CDR3 reads TGTGCCTGTGACACCCTTCGGCGTGGGGGAGACCCGACTGAAACCGATAAAATCATCTTT.

The sample holds a few counts of this clone. The CDR3 DNA is TGTGCCTGTGACACCGCGGGTACTTCCTTTTCCTGGGACACCCGACAGATGTTTTTC. This codes for CACDTAGTSFSWDTRQMFF. This rearrangement joins TRDV2 to TRDJ3; D may be TRDD2 (6 bases). This CDR3 is built from 19 residues. Trimming left V 0 bases short and J 1 base short, with 15 bases between. The germline V gene encodes CDR1 GEAIGNYY and CDR2 EKD.

This clone was picked up a small number of times. The V gene is TRDV1, the J gene TRDJ1; 9 bases align to TRDD3. Unmatched junction bases numbered 19, after V lost 9 bases and J lost 2 bases. The CDR3 runs to 18 residues. The germline gives CDR1 TSWWSYY, CDR2 QGS. The CDR3: CALAPFPNCLGDTDKLIF. DNA of the CDR3: TGTGCTCTCGCACCTTTTCCTAACTGTCTGGGGGATACCGATAAACTCATCTTT.

This clone came up once. Since a much larger clone is just one base distant, this may be a read error. The V gene corresponds to TRDV2; no J gene was called; the table's D call, TRDD3, has no DNA check behind it. CDR1 is GEAIGNYY, CDR2 EKD, per germline. This CDR3 comprises 24 residues. Written as DNA, the CDR3 is TGTGCCTGTGACCCCCTGGCCTTCCCAGATCTGGGGGACGAACTCAACCTCTACACCGATAAACTCATCTTC. It translates to CACDPLAFPDLGDELNLYTDKLIF.

This clone rates as large. This specimen includes other DNA sequences encoding the same CDR3. The chain couples TRDV2 to TRDJ1, with D possibly TRDD3 on 5 matching bases. The CDR3 is 20 amino acids. Germline CDR1 and CDR2: GEAIGNYY and EKD. V lost 4 bases to trimming and J lost 0 bases, with 29 bases between them. The CDR3 region has the DNA TGTGCCTGTGATCCCTTAACCCCCCAGGGGAGAAAGCGCTACACCGATAAACTCATCTTT. This codes for CACDPLTPQGRKRYTDKLIF.

The chain joins TRDV2 to TRDJ1; 10 nucleotides align to TRDD3. With 1 base clipped from V and 8 bases from J, the junction kept 21 bases outside the gene matches. Germline lookup yields CDR1 GEAIGNYY and CDR2 EKD. The CDR3 runs 19 residues. The CDR3 bases are TGTGCCTGTGACACACTGCAGCAAGGTCCGGGGGATACGTCGAAAAAACTCATCTTT. Translated, it gives CACDTLQQGPGDTSKKLIF.

This clone rates as medium-sized. The chain links TRDV2 to TRDJ1, with 8 nucleotides matching TRDD3. Trimming at V came to 3 bases and at J to 0 bases, leaving 5 bases not matched to a gene. The CDR3 has 15 residues. Germline values: CDR1 GEAIGNYY, CDR2 EKD. The CDR3 protein is CACDPLGAHTDKLIF. CDR3 nucleotide sequence: TGTGCCTGTGACCCACTGGGGGCCCACACCGATAAACTCATCTTT.

The V call is TRDV2, the J call TRDJ1; D perhaps matches TRDD2 (5 bases). TCRdb offers no J gene call, so here the DNA was matched to germline to obtain one. CDR1 and CDR2 from the germline V gene are GEAIGNYY and EKD. This CDR3 spans 24 amino acids. V gave up 3 bases and J gave up 0 bases, with 40 bases separating them. CDR3 residues: CACDPLLVPDQDPYVESNTDKLIF. For the CDR3, the DNA is TGTGCCTGTGACCCCCTTCTAGTCCCCGACCAGGACCCCTACGTGGAGTCGAACACCGATAAACTCATCTTT.

This clone was seen a few times. At one boundary the junction diverges from the germline segment, which might be a read error. The chain employs TRDV2 and TRDJ3, with D unclear. This CDR3 has 19 residues. Germline V gene sequence: CDR1 GEAIGNYY, CDR2 EKD. The CDR3 region has the DNA TGTGCCTGTGACACCGCCTATACAAGTGGCTCCTTGGACACCCGACAGATGTTTTTC. It translates to CACDTAYTSGSLDTRQMFF.

Remarks on this clone: One end of the junction varies from germline; a read error may be responsible. The chain employs TRDV2 and TRDJ3, with TRDD3 matching 12 bases. CDR3 length: 21 amino acids. The V gene's germline CDR1 is GEAIGNYY and CDR2 EKD. The CDR3, as DNA: TGTGCCTGTGACACTGCGGAAGCTGGGGGATACGCCTCCTGGGACGCCCGACAGATGTTTTTC. Its protein product is CACDTAEAGGYASWDARQMFF.

For the J gene the call is TRDJ1; the V gene lacks a call; the D call TRDD3 from the table was never checked on the DNA. The CDR3 consists of 17 residues. CDR3 bases: TGTGCCTGTGACACCCTGGGTGGGGGATTCGCCACCGATAAACTCATCTTT. Translated: CACDTLGGGFATDKLIF.

This clone has only a few counts. The sample contains more than one DNA sequence encoding this CDR3. The CDR3 reads CACDTVSVGLGDRGDTDKLIF. The CDR3, as DNA: TGTGCCTGTGACACCGTTTCCGTAGGACTGGGGGACAGAGGGGACACCGATAAACTCATCTTT. The chain carries TRDV2 and TRDJ1, with 9 bases lining up with TRDD3. There are 21 residues in the CDR3. V gave up 0 bases and J gave up 0 bases; unmatched junction bases: 19. The germline CDR1 and CDR2 sequences are GEAIGNYY and EKD.

This clone was seen a handful of times. It may be a read error: a sequence one base away is much more abundant. The chain combines TRDV2 with TRDJ3, with 9 bases matching TRDD3. The J gene was not available in TCRdb and was assigned here by matching the DNA to germline segments. Germline V gene sequence: CDR1 GEAIGNYY, CDR2 EKD. The CDR3 has 18 amino acids. The CDR3: CACDTGGPSSWDTRKMFF. CDR3 coding DNA: TGTGCCTGTGATACTGGGGGACCTAGCTCCTGGGACACCCGAAAGATGTTTTTC.

The V and J genes are TRDV2 and TRDJ1, with TRDD3 matching over 9 bases. Germline CDR1 reads GEAIGNYY; CDR2 reads EKD. The CDR3 spans 17 residues. J gave up 2 bases and V 3 bases, and 12 bases lay outside the gene matches. This chain's CDR3 is CACDVLGLGDSTDKLIF. The CDR3 nucleotides are TGTGCCTGTGACGTCCTTGGTCTGGGGGATTCGACCGATAAACTCATCTTT.

A remark on this clone: This CDR3 is also generated by other DNA sequences in the sample. The gene calls are TRDV2 and TRDJ1; 9 nucleotides align to TRDD3. This CDR3 is 19 amino acids long. V shed 3 bases, J shed 0 bases, and the junction held 16 bases outside the gene matches. CDR1 is GEAIGNYY, CDR2 EKD, per germline. CDR3 amino acids: CACDPLSVLGEFYTDKLIF. The CDR3 nucleotides read TGTGCCTGTGACCCCCTCTCTGTACTGGGGGAGTTCTACACCGATAAACTCATCTTT.

A remark on this clone: Just one base apart from a much larger clone, this may be a read error. This sequence joins TRDV2 and TRDJ1; 13 bases align to TRDD3. CDR3 length equals 21 residues. The trim removed 3 bases at V and 1 base at J, leaving 19 bases unmatched. In germline, CDR1 is GEAIGNYY, CDR2 EKD. In DNA, the CDR3 is TGTGCCTGTGACCAGGTACTGGGGGATACGTCGCATTCCAGGTGCACCGATAAACTCATCTTT. It specifies CACDQVLGDTSHSRCTDKLIF.

This chain links TRDV2 with TRDJ3; TRDD3 aligns across 11 bases. The V and J ends lost 1 base and 0 bases, in that order; junction bases with no gene match: 19. Germline V gives CDR1 GEAIGNYY, CDR2 EKD. The CDR3 loop spans 24 amino acids. The CDR3, as DNA: TGTGCCTGTGACACTGGAGATTTTGGGGGATACGGAGTTGAAAGCTCCTGGGACACCCGACAGATGTTTTTC. Translating gives CACDTGDFGGYGVESSWDTRQMFF.

The CDR3 DNA follows: TGTGCCTGTGACACGGTTCCTACGGGGGATACTGAACCGTACACCGATAAACTCATCTTT. It is translated as CACDTVPTGDTEPYTDKLIF. This rearrangement joins TRDV2 to TRDJ1, with 9 bases aligning to TRDD3. V was clipped by 1 base and J by 0 bases; unmatched bases: 17. This CDR3 has 20 residues. Germline CDR1 and CDR2: GEAIGNYY and EKD.

A remark on this clone: A read error is possible here, since a much larger clone lies one base away. V is TRDV2 and J is TRDJ1; 11 bases match TRDD3. Since TCRdb gives no J gene, matching the DNA to germline was used here to assign it. The length of the CDR3 is 21 residues. Trimming took 1 base from V and 9 from J; bases not matched to a gene: 27. Germline V gene sequence: CDR1 GEAIGNYY, CDR2 EKD. CDR3 region: CACDTVMSELGDIYGQRELIF. The CDR3 DNA reads as TGTGCCTGTGACACTGTGATGAGCGAACTGGGGGATATCTATGGGCAACGAGAACTCATCTTT.

The chain couples TRDV2 to TRDJ1; 7 bases line up with TRDD3. Here the J gene came from matching the DNA to germline, since TCRdb omits it. V was clipped by 4 bases and J by 2 bases; unmatched bases: 18. CDR3 length equals 18 residues. CDR1 is GEAIGNYY and CDR2 is EKD in the germline V gene. DNA for the CDR3: TGTGCCTGTGAGAACCGTGCTGTGGGGGAGACAGGAACCGATAAACTCATCTTT. Its protein product is CACENRAVGETGTDKLIF.

This clone was seen only a few times. The chain joins TRDV2 to TRDJ3; 13 bases match TRDD3. Germline V CDR1 and CDR2: GEAIGNYY, EKD. There are 21 residues in the CDR3. The J segment lost 0 bases and the V segment lost 2 bases, leaving 9 bases of the junction unmatched. As DNA, the CDR3 is TGTGCCTGTGACAAAGTACTGGGGGATACGCCCAGCTCCTGGGACACCCGACAGATGTTTTTC. Residues: CACDKVLGDTPSSWDTRQMFF.

On this clone: It is unclear where the CDR3 begins or ends on the DNA, so no DNA is shown, and the CDR3 is as TCRdb lists it. The genes are TRDV2 and TRDJ1; the table assigns TRDD3, which was not confirmed against the DNA. The CDR3 is 14 amino acids long, termini counted. Germline loops: CDR1 GEAIGNYY, CDR2 EKD. The CDR3 sequence is CACDLWGDTDKLIF.

This clone has just a few counts. Other DNA sequences in the sample encode the same CDR3. J is TRDJ1 and V is TRDV2; no reliable D call. CDR3 length: 14 amino acids. V was pared by 0 bases and J by 1 base, with 8 bases between. Germline CDR1 is GEAIGNYY and CDR2 is EKD. CDR3 nucleotide sequence: TGTGCCTGTGACACCGTCGGGGCCACCGATAAACTCATCTTT. Encoded protein: CACDTVGATDKLIF.

This clone was observed a handful of times. A read error may be the cause here, since a much bigger clone is one base away. Other nucleotide sequences in the sample specify the same CDR3. This rearrangement joins TRDV2 to TRDJ1, with 7 bases lining up with TRDD3. This CDR3 has 16 residues. With 3 bases clipped from V and 5 bases from J, the junction kept 14 bases outside the gene matches. Germline V lookup: CDR1 GEAIGNYY, CDR2 EKD. The CDR3 DNA reads TGTGCCTGTGACCCAGTCCTTGGGGGAGGCACTGATAAACTCATCTTT. It codes for CACDPVLGGGTDKLIF.

This clone is deemed medium-sized. This rearrangement joins TRDV2 to TRDJ3, with D unresolved. The V and J ends lost 1 base and 0 bases respectively, with 12 bases between them. Germline CDR1 and CDR2: GEAIGNYY and EKD. This CDR3 spans 18 amino acids. DNA of the CDR3: TGTGCCTGTGACACAGCCGGGGTTACCTCCTGGGACACCCGACAGATGTTTTTC. Its translation: CACDTAGVTSWDTRQMFF.

A note on this clone: A much bigger clone sits one base away, suggesting this may be a read error. The chain uses TRDV2 and TRDJ3; 13 bases fit TRDD3. The V gene's germline CDR1 is GEAIGNYY and CDR2 EKD. The CDR3 is 20 amino acids. The CDR3 nucleotides are TGTGCCTGTTACACCGTACTGGGGGATACGGGCTCCTGGGACACCCGACAGATGTTTTTC. It codes for CACYTVLGDTGSWDTRQMFF.

Concerning this clone: A much larger clonotype is one base distant, so this may be a read error. J is TRDJ1 and V is TRDV2; 12 nucleotides line up with TRDD3. Germline V lookup: CDR1 GEAIGNYY, CDR2 EKD. This CDR3 has 19 amino acids. The J segment lost 2 bases and the V segment lost 6 bases, leaving 18 bases of the junction unmatched. In nucleotides, the CDR3 is TGTGCCTGTAACCTACTGGGGGATACTCGAACCCCTTGGACCGATAAACTCATCTTT. This translates into CACNLLGDTRTPWTDKLIF.

This clone was observed a handful of times. The chain is built from TRDV2 and TRDJ1; 9 nucleotides agree with TRDD3. This CDR3 comprises 15 residues. With V trimmed by 4 bases and J by 3 bases, 8 bases remained unmatched. Germline values: CDR1 GEAIGNYY, CDR2 EKD. CDR3 nucleotide sequence: TGTGCCTGTGAGGAGTTGGGGGATATTTCCGATAAACTCATCTTT. Residues: CACEELGDISDKLIF.